The T cell receptor beta chain under discussion was sequenced for a study of spatial heterogeneity in lung cancer. Germline CDR1 reads SGDLS; CDR2 reads YYNGEE. J lost 4 bases, V lost 0 bases, and 5 bases had no gene match. This CDR3 is 15 amino acids long. Time point given: sample taken at primary tumor resection. Whole RNA from tumor, nontumor lung or frozen PBMC was sequenced unsorted. In its sample, this clonotype was seen many times. TCRdb re-called the 5' RACE reads with MiXCR, one entry per CDR3 protein. Among approximately 52,000 distinct CDR3 sequences listed, roughly 7% were seen once. The source of this sequence is a female donor with early-stage non-small cell lung cancer. This sample comprised PBMCs, obtained at surgery. V gene TRBV9 combines with J gene TRBJ2-5; 8 bases are a match to TRBD2. The CDR3 spells CASSVGGSGGETQYF. Written as DNA, the CDR3 is TGTGCCAGCAGCGTAGGAGGGAGCGGGGGAGAGACCCAGTACTTC.